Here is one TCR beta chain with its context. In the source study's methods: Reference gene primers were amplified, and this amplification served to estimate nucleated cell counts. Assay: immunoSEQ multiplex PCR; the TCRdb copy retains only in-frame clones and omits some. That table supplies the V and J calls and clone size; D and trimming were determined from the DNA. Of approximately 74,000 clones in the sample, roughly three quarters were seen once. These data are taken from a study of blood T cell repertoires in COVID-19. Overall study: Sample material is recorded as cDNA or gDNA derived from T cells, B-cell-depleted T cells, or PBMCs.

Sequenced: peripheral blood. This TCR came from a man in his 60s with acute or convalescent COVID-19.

CDR3 sequence (DNA): TGTGCCAGCAGCTTGGGACAGGGGGCAGCCTACGAGCAGTACTTC. Encoded protein: CASSLGQGAAYEQYF. V gene TRBV7-2 combines with J gene TRBJ2-7; TRBD1 aligns across 12 bases. The V gene end was trimmed by 3 bases and the J gene end by 2 bases; junction bases not matched to a gene: 2. The CDR3 is made up of 15 amino acids. CDR1 and CDR2 (germline): SGHTA, FQGNSA.